The next 29 T cell receptor beta chains were all read from a single sample in a study of T-cell reconstitution after alpha-beta-depleted transplantation in children. Preparation of the TCRbeta library involved a method that used unique molecular identifiers. TCRdb processed the PCR reads anew with MiXCR; each CDR3 protein has one entry. The sample has roughly 610,000 distinct CDR3 sequences, under 12% seen once; the top ten hold about 4%. Specimen: PBMCs from the stem cell graft donor, collected from the stem cell graft. Receptors were obtained from a human donor who donated a stem cell graft to a child with acute myeloid leukemia.

The chain employs TRBV27 and TRBJ2-1; TRBD2 matches 8 bases. This CDR3 is 13 amino acids long. CDR1 is MNHEY and CDR2 is SMNVEV in the germline V gene (reference sequence). The V segment lost 6 bases and the J segment 8 bases; nucleotides outside the gene matches: 6. CDR3 region: CASRLLAGHEQFF. CDR3 bases: TGTGCCAGCAGACTGCTAGCGGGCCATGAGCAGTTCTTC.

This clonotype was counted many times. The junction departs from the called germline gene at one end, perhaps through a read error. The genes are TRBV5-1 and TRBJ2-7, with 7 bases identical to TRBD2. Per the germline V gene, CDR1 is SGHRS and CDR2 is YFSETQ. CDR3 length: 14 residues. The CDR3 loop is CASSLERGTYEQYF. In DNA, the CDR3 is TGTGCCAGCAGCTTAGAGCGGGGAACCTACGAGCAGTACTTC.

The chain carries TRBV4-2 and TRBJ2-5; 11 positions agree with TRBD2. V dropped 1 base and J dropped 4; count of bases not matched to a gene: 5. CDR3 length equals 16 residues. CDR1 is LGHNA, CDR2 YNFKEQ, per germline. This CDR3 reads CASSQGVGTSGETQYF. DNA for the CDR3: TGTGCCAGCAGCCAAGGGGTAGGGACTAGCGGAGAGACCCAGTACTTC.

V usage is TRBV20-1 and J usage is TRBJ2-2; D unclear. The CDR3 is 14 amino acids. V was trimmed by 5 bases and J by 1 base, leaving 11 bases between them. Germline lookup yields CDR1 DFQATT and CDR2 SNEGSKA (reference sequence). In DNA form, the CDR3 reads TGCAGTGCTCCGCCGCGAGGGAACACCGGGGAGCTGTTTTTT. Residues: CSAPPRGNTGELFF.

The rearrangement uses TRBV7-2 and TRBJ2-7, with D unresolved. The germline V and J ends were trimmed by 5 bases and 6 bases, with 11 bases remaining between them. This CDR3 has 12 amino acids. Looked up from germline, CDR1 is SGHTA and CDR2 is FQGNSA. The CDR3 loop is CASSNGLAEQYF. The CDR3 region has the DNA TGTGCCAGCAGCAACGGCCTGGCCGAGCAGTACTTC.

This clonotype was observed a handful of times. The chain recombines TRBV7-2 with TRBJ2-3; weak D call: TRBD2 (6 bases). The CDR3 covers 17 residues. The germline V gene encodes CDR1 SGHTA and CDR2 FQGNSA. V was trimmed by 1 base and J by 3 bases, leaving 17 bases between them. CDR3 residues: CASSLGRRVSATDTQYF. Written as DNA, the CDR3 is TGTGCCAGCAGCTTAGGGCGGAGGGTCTCTGCGACAGATACGCAGTATTTT. Based on the CDR3 plus reference TRBV7-2 and TRBJ2-3, the full variable domain is GAGVSQSPSNKVTEKGKDVELRCDPISGHTALYWYRQSLGQGLEFLIYFQGNSAPDKSGLPSDRFSAERTGGSVSTLTIQRTQQEDSAVYLCASSLGRRVSATDTQYFGPGTRLTVL.

This clonotype came up many times. The genes are TRBV29-1 and TRBJ2-7; tentative D call: TRBD1 (6 bases). V lost 3 bases and J 2 bases, leaving 11 bases between the germline ends. Looked up from germline, CDR1 is SQVTM and CDR2 is ANQGSEA. There are 13 residues in the CDR3. The CDR3 sequence: CSVEFQGTYEQYF. DNA of the CDR3: TGCAGCGTTGAGTTCCAGGGGACCTACGAGCAGTACTTC.

The rearrangement links TRBV18 to TRBJ2-7; no clear D gene. Trimming shortened V by 6 bases and J by 0 bases, and 12 bases separated the two germline ends. CDR3 length equals 14 residues. Per the germline V gene, CDR1 is KGHSH and CDR2 is LQKENI. CDR3 coding DNA: TGTGCCAGCTCCCCAGAGAGTAGCTCCTACGAGCAGTACTTC. It codes for CASSPESSSYEQYF.

This clonotype was counted only a few times. The genes are TRBV5-1 and TRBJ2-7, with D possibly TRBD1 on 6 matching bases. This CDR3 comprises 16 residues. CDR1 is SGHRS, CDR2 YFSETQ, per germline. The V end was cut by 0 bases, the J end by 3 bases, with 16 bases between. CDR3 sequence: CASSLGSVGAGYEQYF. The CDR3, as DNA: TGCGCCAGCAGCTTGGGCTCGGTGGGGGCGGGCTACGAGCAGTACTTC. The complete variable domain, with remaining parts taken from reference TRBV5-1 and TRBJ2-7, reads KAGVTQTPRYLIKTRGQQVTLSCSPISGHRSVSWYQQTPGQGLQFLFEYFSETQRNKGNFPGRFSGRQFSNSRSEMNVSTLELGDSALYLCASSLGSVGAGYEQYFGPGTRLTVT.

There are a few counts of this clonotype. J is TRBJ1-6 and V is TRBV3-1; 8 bases are a match to TRBD1. The germline V gene has CDR1 LGHDT and CDR2 YNNKEL (reference sequence). The CDR3 spans 16 residues. With V trimmed by 1 base and J by 7 bases, 6 bases remained unmatched. The DNA of the CDR3 is TGTGCCAGCAGCCAAGCCGGGACAGGAGGGAATTCACCCCTCCACTTT. Residues: CASSQAGTGGNSPLHF.

This clonotype was recorded a few times. The chain links TRBV11-2 to TRBJ2-1, with D possibly being TRBD2 (5 bases). Germline CDR1 is SGHAT and CDR2 is FQNNGV. The CDR3 loop spans 15 amino acids. Trimming shortened V by 5 bases and J by 0 bases, and 11 bases separated the two germline ends. CDR3 sequence (DNA): TGTGCCAGCAGCCCAGCGGTGAGCTCCTACAATGAGCAGTTCTTC. Its translation: CASSPAVSSYNEQFF.

This clonotype was counted a few times. The chain joins TRBV12-3 or TRBV12-4 to TRBJ2-7, with D possibly matching TRBD2 (5 bases). With 6 bases removed from V and 3 bases from J, the gap between germline ends came to 12 bases. The CDR3 sequence is 13 residues long. CDR3 residues: CASRHPGNYEQYF. The CDR3 DNA reads as TGTGCCAGCAGACATCCCGGGAACTACGAGCAGTACTTC.

This clonotype has only a few counts. The rearrangement joins TRBV24-1 to TRBJ2-2; D not certain. Germline V gives CDR1 KGHDR, CDR2 SFDVKD. This CDR3 has 14 amino acids. V lost 7 bases and J lost 4, with 12 bases in between. In DNA form, the CDR3 reads TGTGCCACCAGGACCAGTTCGTTCACCGGGGAGCTGTTTTTT. Translated: CATRTSSFTGELFF.

The V gene is TRBV29-1, the J gene TRBJ2-3; 10 bases are a match to TRBD2. CDR1 is SQVTM and CDR2 is ANQGSEA in the germline V gene. The CDR3 sequence is 15 residues long. V dropped 5 bases and J dropped 0; count of bases not matched to a gene: 5. As DNA, the CDR3 is TGCAGCGTTACTACTAGCGGGATTAGCACAGATACGCAGTATTTT. Protein sequence: CSVTTSGISTDTQYF.

This clonotype was counted at least ten times. This chain links TRBV20-1 with TRBJ2-1; TRBD1 might be the D (6 bases). Trimming took 6 bases from V and 4 from J, leaving 16 bases between them. Looked up from germline, CDR1 is DFQATT and CDR2 is SNEGSKA (reference sequence). The CDR3 runs to 14 residues. The CDR3 DNA reads as TGCAGTGCGAGATCCCCCGACAGGTACAATGAGCAGTTCTTC. Translating gives CSARSPDRYNEQFF.

This clonotype was seen repeatedly, ten times or more. This chain links TRBV29-1 with TRBJ2-1; D possibly corresponds to TRBD2 (7 bases). V gave up 6 bases and J gave up 6 bases, with 12 bases separating them. CDR3 length: 12 residues. CDR1 and CDR2 from the germline V gene are SQVTM and ANQGSEA. CDR3 bases: TGCAGCGTCGGACTAGGGGGCAATGAGCAGTTCTTC. Amino acid sequence: CSVGLGGNEQFF.

Ten or more counts support this clonotype. The chain couples TRBV20-1 to TRBJ2-1; 13 bases align to TRBD2. V trimming: 3 bases; J trimming: 3 bases; junction bases outside the gene matches: 5. The CDR3 is 16 residues long. Germline V gene data show CDR1 as DFQATT and CDR2 as SNEGSKA (reference sequence). CDR3 sequence: CSARGGTSGNYNEQFF. CDR3 sequence (DNA): TGCAGTGCTAGGGGGGGGACTAGCGGGAACTACAATGAGCAGTTCTTC.

This clonotype was seen a few times. The gene calls are TRBV29-1 and TRBJ1-5, with D perhaps matching TRBD1 (5 bases). Germline V gene sequence: CDR1 SQVTM, CDR2 ANQGSEA. The germline V and J ends were trimmed by 1 base and 0 bases, with 7 bases remaining between them. The CDR3 is made up of 14 amino acids. CDR3 coding DNA: TGCAGCGTTGAAGGCAGGGATAGCAATCAGCCCCAGCATTTT. Protein: CSVEGRDSNQPQHF.

This clonotype has only a few counts. The chain has TRBV7-8 and TRBJ2-1; perhaps TRBD2 as D (6 bases). The germline CDR1 and CDR2 sequences are SGHVS and FQNEAQ. CDR3 length: 14 residues. V gave up 5 bases and J gave up 7 bases, with 15 bases separating them. CDR3: CASSPPRGRNEQFF. As DNA, the CDR3 is TGTGCCAGCAGCCCCCCTAGAGGGAGGAATGAGCAGTTCTTC. The full variable domain, its missing parts supplied by reference TRBV7-8 and TRBJ2-1, is GAGVSQSPRYKVAKRGQDVALRCDPISGHVSLFWYQQALGQGPEFLTYFQNEAQLDKSGLPSDRFFAERPEGSVSTLKIQRTQQEDSAVYLCASSPPRGRNEQFFGPGTRLTVL.

The table lists this clonotype with many counts. The rearrangement uses TRBV6-2 or TRBV6-3 and TRBJ2-3; no reliable D call. CDR1 is MNHEY and CDR2 is SVGEGT in the germline V gene. CDR3 length: 14 residues. V gave up 2 bases and J gave up 3 bases, with 9 bases separating them. Here the CDR3 DNA reads TGTGCCAGCAGTTACGGTGGTTGGACAGATACGCAGTATTTT. This encodes CASSYGGWTDTQYF.

This chain connects TRBV5-1 to TRBJ2-7, with D possibly matching TRBD2 (6 bases). The CDR3 spans 13 residues. The germline gives CDR1 SGHRS, CDR2 YFSETQ. Between the trimmed V and J ends, which lost 4 bases and 2 bases, there was a span of 10 bases. The CDR3 protein is CASSNGGTYEQYF. CDR3 in DNA: TGCGCCAGCAGCAACGGGGGTACCTACGAGCAGTACTTC. Looking up the rest from reference TRBV5-1 and TRBJ2-7 gives the full variable domain: KAGVTQTPRYLIKTRGQQVTLSCSPISGHRSVSWYQQTPGQGLQFLFEYFSETQRNKGNFPGRFSGRQFSNSRSEMNVSTLELGDSALYLCASSNGGTYEQYFGPGTRLTVT.

CDR3: CASSTYQGDTGELFF. The DNA for the CDR3 is TGCGCCAGCAGCACTTATCAGGGAGACACCGGGGAGCTGTTTTTT. V and J are TRBV4-3 and TRBJ2-2; D is tentatively TRBD1 or TRBD2 (5 bases each). Germline CDR1 and CDR2: LGHNA and YSLEER. The CDR3 loop spans 15 amino acids. V dropped 5 bases and J dropped 3 bases, with 13 bases sitting between them.

This clonotype was seen at least ten times. This chain joins TRBV11-1 and TRBJ2-7, with 13 bases that match TRBD2. V lost 4 bases to trimming and J lost 8 bases; unmatched junction nucleotides: 5. The CDR3 is 14 residues long. Germline lookup yields CDR1 SGHAT and CDR2 FQDESV (reference sequence). This chain's CDR3 is CASSSTSGRNQQYF. CDR3 in DNA: TGTGCCAGCAGCTCGACTAGCGGGAGGAATCAGCAGTACTTC.

The table lists this clonotype with many counts. The chain links TRBV28 to TRBJ2-2; D may be TRBD2 (5 bases). Germline CDR1 is MDHEN and CDR2 is SYDVKM. The CDR3 length is 16 residues. Trimming left V 4 bases short and J 1 base short, with 13 bases between. The CDR3: CASSSFPGENTGELFF. The CDR3 DNA is TGTGCCAGCAGTTCGTTTCCCGGGGAGAACACCGGGGAGCTGTTTTTT. The full variable domain, with the rest looked up from reference TRBV28 and TRBJ2-2, is DVKVTQSSRYLVKRTGEKVFLECVQDMDHENMFWYRQDPGLGLRLIYFSYDVKMKEKGDIPEGYSVSREKKERFSLILESASTNQTSMYLCASSSFPGENTGELFFGEGSRLTVL.

In its sample, this clonotype was seen many times. This chain uses TRBV12-3 or TRBV12-4 with TRBJ2-1; TRBD2 matches at 9 bases. CDR3 length: 15 residues. The J segment lost 3 bases and the V segment lost 6 bases, leaving 6 bases of the junction unmatched. The CDR3 nucleotides are TGTGCCAGCAGCTCAGGACTAGCGAACTACAATGAGCAGTTCTTC. It encodes CASSSGLANYNEQFF.

This clonotype appeared a few times. CDR3 sequence reads: CASSYLTVSQPQHF. The CDR3 nucleotides are TGTGCCAGCAGTTACTTGACAGTCAGCCAGCCCCAGCATTTT. This chain joins TRBV6-2 or TRBV6-3 and TRBJ1-5; perhaps TRBD1 as D (5 bases). Germline CDR1 MNHEY, CDR2 SVGEGT. V was clipped by 1 base and J by 7 bases, with 11 bases between them. The CDR3 contains 14 residues.

V gene TRBV12-3 or TRBV12-4 combines with J gene TRBJ2-3; possibly TRBD2 for D (6 bases). This CDR3 is 16 amino acids long. V lost 5 bases, J lost 0 bases, and 15 bases lay in between. As DNA, the CDR3 is TGTGCCAGCAGTCCTCGACTAGTGACGAGCACAGATACGCAGTATTTT. It yields the protein CASSPRLVTSTDTQYF.

The table lists this clonotype with many counts. Germline and junction disagree at one end, which may indicate a read error. The chain couples TRBV5-1 to TRBJ2-6; no clear D. The CDR3 consists of 15 residues. Germline V gives CDR1 SGHRS, CDR2 YFSETQ. The CDR3 coding sequence is TGTGCCAGCAGCTTAGGCCAATCCGGGGCCAACGTCCTGACTTTC. Protein product: CASSLGQSGANVLTF.

The rearrangement uses TRBV12-3 or TRBV12-4 and TRBJ1-5; a possible D gene is TRBD1 (6 bases). This CDR3 comprises 14 residues. Trimming took off 5 bases at V and 2 bases at J, with 10 bases between the two ends. For the CDR3, the DNA is TGTGCCAGCAGTACAGGGTATGGCAATCAGCCCCAGCATTTT. Amino acid sequence: CASSTGYGNQPQHF.